The T cell receptor beta chain described here comes from a study of TIL therapy for anti-PD-1-resistant metastatic lung cancer. In the study overall: Tumors carried a median about 1.6 non-synonymous mutations per megabase.

As to this clone: What it binds is unknown.

Specified time point: pre-treatment sample, taken before nivolumab and TIL therapy. Pleural nodules or supraclavicular lymph nodes made up most of the excised metastases sampled. Tumor harvest preceded PD-1/PD-L1 blockade, followed by nivolumab treatment. General study findings and limits: Many TIL product clones were absent from baseline tumor, suggesting clonal contraction.

Germline lookup yields CDR1 MNHEY and CDR2 SVGEGT. V lost 2 bases and J lost 4, with 6 bases in between. The CDR3 sequence is 13 residues long. The libraries were made with immunoSEQ v3. Each library reached 2 million or so read pairs, or about 5-6.5 million at deep level. Assay used: immunoSEQ multiplex PCR; TCRdb lists only in-frame clones, some missing. The sample includes around 100,000 clones, roughly 65% of them seen just once. The TCR originated in a person between 25 and 79 years old with non-small cell lung cancer. Sequenced material: tumor tissue, taken at baseline. This rearrangement joins TRBV6-2 or TRBV6-3 to TRBJ2-1; a weak D match, TRBD2 (5 bases). For the CDR3, the DNA is TGTGCCAGCAGTTACGGGAGATACAATGAGCAGTTCTTC. Translated, it gives CASSYGRYNEQFF.